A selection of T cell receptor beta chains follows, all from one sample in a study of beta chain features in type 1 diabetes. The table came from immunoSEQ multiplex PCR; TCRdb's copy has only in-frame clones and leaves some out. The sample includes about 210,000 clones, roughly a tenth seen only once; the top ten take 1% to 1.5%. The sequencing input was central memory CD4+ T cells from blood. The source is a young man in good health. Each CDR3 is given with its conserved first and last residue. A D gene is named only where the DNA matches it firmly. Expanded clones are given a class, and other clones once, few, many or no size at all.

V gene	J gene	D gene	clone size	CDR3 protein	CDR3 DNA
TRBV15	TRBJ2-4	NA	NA	CATSSFGLAKNIQYF	TGTGCCACCAGCAGTTTCGGCCTAGCCAAAAACATTCAGTACTTC
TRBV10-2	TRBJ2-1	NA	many	CASAGGSSYNEQFF	TGCGCCAGCGCTGGAGGGAGTTCATACAATGAGCAGTTCTTC
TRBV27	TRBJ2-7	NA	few	CASSLGDRWGSYEQYF	TGTGCCAGCAGTTTGGGGGACCGCTGGGGCTCCTACGAGCAGTACTTC
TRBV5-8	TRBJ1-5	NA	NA	CASSLVAGIDNQPQHF	TGTGCCAGCAGCTTGGTGGCAGGGATAGACAATCAGCCCCAGCATTTT
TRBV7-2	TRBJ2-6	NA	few	CASSLAGDRLLKANVLTF	TGTGCCAGCAGCTTAGCAGGCGACCGGCTCCTTAAAGCCAACGTCCTGACTTTC
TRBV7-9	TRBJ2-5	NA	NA	CASSQQETQYF	TGTGCCAGCAGCCAACAAGAGACCCAGTACTTC
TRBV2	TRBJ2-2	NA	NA	CASLRETNTGELFF	TGTGCCAGCCTCCGGGAAACGAACACCGGGGAGCTGTTTTTT
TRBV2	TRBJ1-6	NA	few	CASSDSLALHF	TGTGCCAGCAGTGACAGCCTCGCCCTCCACTTT
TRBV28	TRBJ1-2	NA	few	CASREQGTNYGYTF	TGTGCCAGCAGGGAGCAGGGGACTAACTATGGCTACACCTTC
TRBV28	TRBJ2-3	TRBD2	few	CASSPSGRRTDTQYF	TGTGCCAGCAGTCCTAGCGGGAGAAGGACAGATACGCAGTATTTT
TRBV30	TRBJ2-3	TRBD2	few	CAWSASGIYTDTQYF	TGTGCCTGGAGTGCCAGCGGGATTTACACAGATACGCAGTATTTT
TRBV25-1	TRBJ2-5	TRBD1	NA	CASSRPDRYQETQYF	TGTGCCAGCAGTCGCCCGGACAGGTACCAAGAGACCCAGTACTTC
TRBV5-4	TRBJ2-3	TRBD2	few	CASSLVTSGITDTQYF	TGTGCCAGCAGCTTGGTGACTAGCGGGATCACAGATACGCAGTATTTT
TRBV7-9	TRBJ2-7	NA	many	CAVTDEQYF	TGTGCCGTGACCGACGAGCAGTACTTC
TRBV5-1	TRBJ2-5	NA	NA	CASSHGHLQETQYF	TGCGCCAGCAGCCACGGACATCTCCAAGAGACCCAGTACTTC
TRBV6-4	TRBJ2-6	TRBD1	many	CASSGTGHSGANVLTF	TGTGCCAGCAGTGGGACAGGGCACTCTGGGGCCAACGTCCTGACTTTC
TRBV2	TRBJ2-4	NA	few	CASRMWGSENIQYF	TGTGCCAGCAGAATGTGGGGAAGCGAAAACATTCAGTACTTC
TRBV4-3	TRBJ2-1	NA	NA	CASSQTARGNNEQFF	TGCGCCAGCAGCCAGACGGCGCGGGGTAACAATGAGCAGTTCTTC
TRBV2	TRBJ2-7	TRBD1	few	CATLGTGTYEQYF	TGTGCCACCCTTGGGACAGGGACCTACGAGCAGTACTTC
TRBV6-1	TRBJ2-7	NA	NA	CASSETPFPSYEQYF	TGTGCCAGCAGTGAGACTCCGTTCCCCTCCTACGAGCAGTACTTC
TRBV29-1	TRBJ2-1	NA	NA	CSGGNDYNEQFF	TGCAGCGGAGGGAATGACTACAATGAGCAGTTCTTC
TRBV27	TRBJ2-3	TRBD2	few	CASSSLLAGNTDTQYF	TGTGCCAGCAGTTCACTACTAGCGGGAAACACAGATACGCAGTATTTT
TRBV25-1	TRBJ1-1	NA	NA	CASMTPERAFF	TGTGCCAGCATGACGCCAGAGAGGGCTTTCTTT
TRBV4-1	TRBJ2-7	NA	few	CASSHPPARSYEQYF	TGCGCCAGCAGCCACCCACCTGCGCGATCGTACGAGCAGTACTTC
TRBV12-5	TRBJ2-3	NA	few	CASGLPRTVDTQYF	TGTGCTAGTGGTTTGCCGAGGACGGTAGATACGCAGTATTTT
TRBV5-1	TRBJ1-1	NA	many	CASSLGPMNTEAFF	TGCGCCAGCAGCTTGGGGCCAATGAACACTGAAGCTTTCTTT
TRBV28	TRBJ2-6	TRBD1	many	CASSPWGQGAVGANVLTF	TGTGCCAGCAGTCCCTGGGGACAGGGGGCGGTCGGGGCCAACGTCCTGACTTTC
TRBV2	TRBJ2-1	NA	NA	CASRGTHGEQFF	TGTGCCAGCAGGGGGACACACGGTGAGCAGTTCTTC
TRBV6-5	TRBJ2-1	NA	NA	CASSSNLAVYNEQFF	TGTGCCAGCAGTTCCAACCTAGCTGTCTACAATGAGCAGTTCTTC
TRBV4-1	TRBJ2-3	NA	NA	CASSSTAGGTRF	TGCGCCAGCAGCTCGACGGCCGGCGGTACGCGTTTT
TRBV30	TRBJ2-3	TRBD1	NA	CAWSVGQHTDTQYF	TGTGCCTGGAGTGTGGGACAGCACACAGATACGCAGTATTTT
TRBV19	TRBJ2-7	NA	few	CASSTTWQGEQYF	TGTGCCAGTAGTACGACCTGGCAAGGAGAGCAGTACTTC
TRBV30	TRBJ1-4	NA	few	CAGYSNEKLFF	TGTGCCGGATACTCTAATGAAAAACTGTTTTTT
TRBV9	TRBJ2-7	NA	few	CASSATGSSYEQYF	TGTGCCAGCAGCGCTACAGGGAGCTCCTACGAGCAGTACTTC
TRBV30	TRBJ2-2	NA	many	CAWSVSVNRGALFF	TGTGCCTGGAGTGTTTCAGTAAACCGGGGCGCGCTGTTTTTT
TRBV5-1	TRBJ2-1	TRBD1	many	CASSGMGQGLHNEQFF	TGCGCCAGCAGCGGGATGGGACAGGGGTTACACAATGAGCAGTTCTTC
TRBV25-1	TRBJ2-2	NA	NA	CASKGPVHTGELFF	TGTGCCAGCAAGGGGCCCGTGCACACCGGGGAGCTGTTTTTT